Shown below are 29 T cell receptor beta chains from a single sample sequenced in a study of blood T cell repertoires in COVID-19. Assay: immunoSEQ multiplex PCR; the TCRdb copy retains only in-frame clones and omits some. Of approximately 25,000 clones in the sample, about 81% were seen once. Sequencing was carried out using peripheral blood. The receptors originated from a woman aged 70-85 years with COVID-19, enrolled during active disease.

This rearrangement joins TRBV3-1 (or the pseudogene TRBV3-2) to TRBJ1-2, with TRBD1 identical over 7 bases. CDR3 size: 14 residues. Germline V gives CDR1 LGHDT, CDR2 YNNKEL (reference sequence). V lost 3 bases to trimming and J lost 7 bases; unmatched junction nucleotides: 8. CDR3 DNA sequence: TGTGCCAGCAGCCAGACGACAGGGAGGAGTGGCTACACCTTC. It is translated as CASSQTTGRSGYTF.

The CDR3 is CASNALLAGGYEQFF. In nucleotides, the CDR3 is TGTGCCAGCAATGCGCTACTAGCGGGAGGCTATGAGCAGTTCTTC. The V and J genes are TRBV21-1 and TRBJ2-1; the table's D call, TRBD2, has no DNA check behind it. TRBV21-1 is recorded as a pseudogene. This CDR3 has 15 residues.

The rearrangement joins TRBV6-6 to TRBJ1-1; possible D gene TRBD1, 6 bases. V gave up 7 bases and J gave up 10 bases, with 22 bases separating them. The CDR3 is made up of 14 amino acids. Germline assignment: CDR1 MNHNY and CDR2 SVGAGI (reference sequence). The CDR3 loop reads CASTEYANRAGAFF. The CDR3, as DNA: TGTGCCAGCACCGAGTACGCTAACAGGGCGGGAGCTTTCTTT.

This sequence joins TRBV7-2 and TRBJ2-1; 11 bases are shared with TRBD2. Losses at the gene ends were 4 bases for V and 12 bases for J; bases not matched to a gene: 11. The CDR3 length is 15 residues. Germline CDR1 SGHTA, CDR2 FQGNSA. For the CDR3, the DNA is TGTGCCAGCAGCTGGGGACTAGCGGAATCCATGGGGCAGTTCTTC. It is translated as CASSWGLAESMGQFF.

This chain uses TRBV3-1 (or the pseudogene TRBV3-2) with TRBJ1-2; 7 bases are shared with TRBD1. V trimming: 4 bases; J trimming: 4 bases; junction bases outside the gene matches: 6. This CDR3 is built from 14 residues. CDR1 is LGHDT and CDR2 is YNNKEL in the germline V gene (reference sequence). The CDR3 sequence is CASSPRDRLYGYTF. CDR3 nucleotide sequence: TGTGCCAGCAGCCCCCGGGACAGACTCTATGGCTACACCTTC.

The rearrangement links TRBV7-2 to TRBJ2-5; 12 bases align to TRBD2. Losses at the gene ends were 4 bases for V and 1 base for J; bases not matched to a gene: 7. This CDR3 spans 17 amino acids. Looked up from germline, CDR1 is SGHTA and CDR2 is FQGNSA. The chain's CDR3 is CASSYSSGRASQETQYF. The CDR3 DNA reads TGTGCCAGCAGCTACTCTAGCGGGAGGGCCTCCCAAGAGACCCAGTACTTC.

The chain links TRBV5-1 to TRBJ1-1, with D maybe TRBD1 (6 bases). V was trimmed by 2 bases and J by 6 bases, leaving 11 bases between them. Germline lookup yields CDR1 SGHRS and CDR2 YFSETQ. The CDR3 contains 13 residues. For the CDR3, the DNA is TGCGCCAGCAGCTTAGCACAGGGAGCTGAAGCTTTCTTT. This translates into CASSLAQGAEAFF.

The gene calls are TRBV4-2 and TRBJ2-5, with D perhaps matching TRBD2 (5 bases). Looked up from germline, CDR1 is LGHNA and CDR2 is YNFKEQ. Between the trimmed V and J ends, which lost 1 base and 5 bases, there was a span of 14 bases. The CDR3 is 15 residues long. This CDR3 reads CASSQGTSVGETQYF. In nucleotides, the CDR3 is TGTGCCAGCAGCCAAGGGACTTCGGTGGGCGAGACCCAGTACTTC.

The gene calls are TRBV7-2 and TRBJ1-4; D is uncertain. Trimming took 5 bases from V and 6 from J, leaving 10 bases between them. This CDR3 contains 13 residues. Germline lookup yields CDR1 SGHTA and CDR2 FQGNSA. CDR3 sequence: CASSQFAYEKLFF. CDR3 nucleotide sequence: TGTGCCAGCAGCCAGTTTGCATATGAAAAACTGTTTTTT.

The CDR3 region is CAISESKASGRFEQFF. The CDR3 DNA follows: TGTGCCATCAGTGAGTCGAAGGCTAGCGGGAGGTTTGAGCAGTTCTTC. The gene calls are TRBV10-3 and TRBJ2-1, with 11 bases matching TRBD2. This CDR3 spans 16 amino acids. V was pared by 0 bases and J by 9 bases, with 7 bases of the junction left unmatched. Germline-derived CDR1 and CDR2 are ENHRY and SYGVKD.

The genes are TRBV19 and TRBJ2-2; 8 bases agree with TRBD1. The CDR3 sequence is 17 residues long. J lost 6 bases, V lost 6 bases, and 15 bases had no gene match. Germline V gene data show CDR1 as LNHDA and CDR2 as SQIVND (reference sequence). CDR3 sequence: CASRSPLDRAGAGELFF. The CDR3 DNA reads TGTGCCAGTAGGTCACCTCTGGACAGGGCGGGTGCCGGGGAGCTGTTTTTT.

This CDR3 is CASRLATPPENTEAFF. The CDR3 nucleotides read TGTGCAAGTCGCTTAGCCACACCCCCTGAGAACACTGAAGCTTTCTTT. The rearrangement links TRBV12-2 to TRBJ1-1; the listed D gene, TRBD1, was not tested against the DNA. TRBV12-2 is annotated as a pseudogene. The CDR3 runs to 16 residues.

The V gene is TRBV7-9, the J gene TRBJ2-5; weak D call: TRBD1 (7 bases). Per the germline V gene, CDR1 is SEHNR and CDR2 is FQNEAQ (reference sequence). Trimming pared 4 bases from V and 5 bases from J, leaving 14 bases between. The CDR3 runs 14 residues. This CDR3 is CASSWRGRRETQYF. The CDR3 DNA reads TGTGCCAGCAGCTGGAGGGGGCGCCGGGAGACCCAGTACTTC.

The chain carries TRBV19 and TRBJ1-2; D is possibly TRBD1 (5 bases). CDR1 is LNHDA, CDR2 SQIVND, per germline (reference sequence). CDR3 length equals 17 residues. V shed 2 bases and J shed 5 bases, with 21 bases lying between them. CDR3 sequence (DNA): TGTGCCAGTAGTATATTAGGAATACAGGCCGGATCTTATGGCTACACCTTC. Translating gives CASSILGIQAGSYGYTF.

This chain links TRBV2 with TRBJ1-3; the match to TRBD1 covers 7 bases. Germline V CDR1 and CDR2: SNHLY, FYNNEI. CDR3 length equals 13 residues. V shed 8 bases and J 3 bases; nucleotides not matched to a gene: 4. DNA of the CDR3: TGTGCCAGCGGGGGACAGCTTGGAAACACCATATATTTT. Translation gives CASGGQLGNTIYF.

In regard to this clone: Sequence at one end of the junction differs from germline and may be a read error. The sample holds other DNA sequences that translate to the same CDR3. The rearrangement joins TRBV27 to TRBJ1-2; perhaps TRBD1 as D (5 bases). Germline loops: CDR1 MNHEY, CDR2 SMNVEV (reference sequence). CDR3 length: 16 residues. CDR3 bases: TGTGCCAGCAGTTATGGGCGGGGGAGGGCTAACTATGGTTACACCTTC. Residues: CASSYGRGRANYGYTF.

This chain connects TRBV7-3 to TRBJ2-1, with TRBD2 matching over 12 bases. Trimming at V came to 4 bases and at J to 4 bases, leaving 2 bases not matched to a gene. Germline V gives CDR1 SGHTA, CDR2 FQGTGA. CDR3 length: 15 amino acids. CDR3 residues: CASSSGLAGYNEQFF. DNA for the CDR3: TGTGCCAGCAGCTCAGGACTAGCGGGGTACAATGAGCAGTTCTTC.

The gene calls are TRBV4-2 and TRBJ1-1; 9 nucleotides align to TRBD1. Trimming at V came to 2 bases and at J to 2 bases, leaving 3 bases not matched to a gene. Per germline, CDR1 LGHNA and CDR2 YNFKEQ. The CDR3 covers 15 residues. DNA for the CDR3: TGTGCCAGCAGCCAACTACAGGGGGCAAACACTGAAGCTTTCTTT. Translated: CASSQLQGANTEAFF.

This chain joins TRBV2 and TRBJ2-7; 8 bases map to TRBD1. The germline gives CDR1 SNHLY, CDR2 FYNNEI. CDR3 size: 14 residues. V dropped 5 bases and J dropped 0; count of bases not matched to a gene: 3. DNA for the CDR3: TGTGCCAGCAGTTTGGACAGGGACTCCTACGAGCAGTACTTC. Its protein is CASSLDRDSYEQYF.

This chain connects TRBV6-2 or TRBV6-3 to TRBJ1-2, with 8 bases that match TRBD1. Germline V gives CDR1 MNHEY, CDR2 SVGEGT. The CDR3 has 14 residues. Germline trimming cut 5 bases from V and 4 bases from J; bases unmatched to any gene: 6. For the CDR3, the DNA is TGTGCCAGCAGTCTGGACAGGGCGGTCTATGGCTACACCTTC. It yields the protein CASSLDRAVYGYTF.

This clone was counted a single time. The chain joins TRBV11-1 to TRBJ2-3; 13 positions match TRBD2. Germline V gene lookup returns CDR1 SGHAT and CDR2 FQDESV (reference sequence). This CDR3 comprises 13 residues. Trimming took 7 bases from V and 6 from J; bases not matched to a gene: 1. CDR3 DNA sequence: TGTGCCAGCATGACTAGCGGGGGGGATACGCAGTATTTT. This sequence encodes CASMTSGGDTQYF.

CDR3 sequence: CASSPLAGGHSTDTQYF. CDR3 bases: TGTGCCAGCAGCCCTCTAGCGGGAGGGCATAGCACAGATACGCAGTATTTT. V and J are TRBV7-6 and TRBJ2-3; the match to TRBD2 covers 12 bases. The V gene end was trimmed by 5 bases and the J gene end by 0 bases; junction bases not matched to a gene: 6. The CDR3 is made up of 17 amino acids. Germline assignment: CDR1 SGHVS and CDR2 FNYEAQ. The full variable domain, completed using reference TRBV7-6 and TRBJ2-3, is GAGVSQSPRYKVTKRGQDVALRCDPISGHVSLYWYRQALGQGPEFLTYFNYEAQQDKSGLPNDRFSAERPEGSISTLTIQRTEQRDSAMYRCASSPLAGGHSTDTQYFGPGTRLTVL.

Comment on this clone: At one end, the junction sequence differs from germline, possibly due to a read error. The CDR3 here is CASRGANLPQHF. The CDR3 region has the DNA TGTGCCAGTAGGGGAGCCAATCTGCCCCAGCATTTT. The chain is built from TRBV19 and TRBJ1-5; no clear D gene. CDR1 is LNHDA, CDR2 SQIVND, per germline (reference sequence). The length of the CDR3 is 12 residues.

This chain joins TRBV19 and TRBJ1-5; 10 bases line up with TRBD1. Looked up from germline, CDR1 is LNHDA and CDR2 is SQIVND (reference sequence). The CDR3 runs 17 residues. V was clipped by 5 bases and J by 4 bases; unmatched bases: 11. DNA of the CDR3: TGTGCCAGTAGTGCGGGACAGGGGAGTTTCAAGAATCAGCCCCAGCATTTT. Its protein product is CASSAGQGSFKNQPQHF.

The CDR3 coding sequence is TGTGCCAGTACTAAGGGGGCGGCGGAAAACACCGGGGAGCTGTTTTTT. Residues: CASTKGAAENTGELFF. V is TRBV19 and J is TRBJ2-2, with 7 bases identical to TRBD1. V shed 7 bases and J 2 bases; nucleotides not matched to a gene: 10. Germline-derived CDR1 and CDR2 are LNHDA and SQIVND (reference sequence). The CDR3 loop spans 16 amino acids. Combining the CDR3 with reference TRBV19 and TRBJ2-2 gives the whole variable domain DGGITQSPKYLFRKEGQNVTLSCEQNLNHDAMYWYRQDPGQGLRLIYYSQIVNDFQKGDIAEGYSVSREKKESFPLTVTSAQKNPTAFYLCASTKGAAENTGELFFGEGSRLTVL.

The V and J genes are TRBV5-4 and TRBJ2-4; tentatively, D is TRBD2 (5 bases). Trimming removed 4 bases at V and 3 bases at J, with 17 bases between. The CDR3 runs 16 residues. The germline V gene encodes CDR1 SGHNT and CDR2 YYREEE (reference sequence). For the CDR3, the DNA is TGTGCCAGCAGCGAGTCTGGTGGGAGTGGCAAAAACATTCAGTACTTC. This sequence encodes CASSESGGSGKNIQYF.

The V and J genes are TRBV29-1 and TRBJ2-7; no clear D. V lost 1 base and J lost 6, with 7 bases in between. The CDR3 covers 11 residues. Germline CDR1 SQVTM, CDR2 ANQGSEA. The CDR3 spells CSVEGEREQYF. The CDR3, as DNA: TGCAGCGTTGAAGGCGAGCGCGAGCAGTACTTC.

V and J are TRBV19 and TRBJ1-4; D remains ambiguous. V lost 0 bases, J lost 10 bases, and 15 bases lay in between. The CDR3 is 15 residues long. Germline V gene data show CDR1 as LNHDA and CDR2 as SQIVND (reference sequence). The CDR3 loop reads CASSIDLKLRGKLFF. Written as DNA, the CDR3 is TGTGCCAGTAGTATAGATCTCAAGCTTCGTGGAAAACTGTTTTTT. Full variable domain (rest looked up from reference TRBV19 and TRBJ1-4): DGGITQSPKYLFRKEGQNVTLSCEQNLNHDAMYWYRQDPGQGLRLIYYSQIVNDFQKGDIAEGYSVSREKKESFPLTVTSAQKNPTAFYLCASSIDLKLRGKLFFGSGTQLSVL.

The chain links TRBV3-1 (or the pseudogene TRBV3-2) to TRBJ2-1; D is unclear. Trimming took off 1 base at V and 4 bases at J, with 17 bases between the two ends. Germline loops: CDR1 LGHDT, CDR2 YNNKEL (reference sequence). There are 17 residues in the CDR3. The DNA of the CDR3 is TGTGCCAGCAGCCAAGTTATAAGCGTAACCTCGTACAATGAGCAGTTCTTC. As protein: CASSQVISVTSYNEQFF.